The TCR beta chain under discussion was sequenced for a study of blood T cell repertoires in COVID-19. Overall study context: There were acute and convalescent COVID-19 samples, and they came from the United States, Italy and Spain. Sources were T cells, B-cell-depleted T cells, or PBMCs; the material itself was cDNA or gDNA.

Enrollment of patients from Seattle took place during active infection, with longitudinal follow-up. Original analysis: How many nucleated cells were present was estimated from reference gene primer amplification. Profiled with immunoSEQ multiplex PCR; TCRdb holds only in-frame clones, not every one. V and J calls plus clone size are reproduced from that table; the DNA served to infer D and trimming. The data hold under 250,000 clones, with 80% to 95% observed a single time. This CDR3 is 15 amino acids long. Trimming left V 5 bases short and J 5 bases short, with 16 bases between. The germline CDR1 and CDR2 sequences are SGHRS and YFSETQ.

The sequencing sample was made of peripheral blood. V usage is TRBV5-1 and J usage is TRBJ1-4, with D possibly TRBD1 on 5 matching bases. This TCR came from a man younger than 40 with COVID-19, enrolled during active disease. The CDR3 region is CASSYQGGRNEKLFF. The CDR3 DNA is TGCGCCAGCAGTTATCAGGGAGGGAGAAATGAAAAACTGTTTTTT.